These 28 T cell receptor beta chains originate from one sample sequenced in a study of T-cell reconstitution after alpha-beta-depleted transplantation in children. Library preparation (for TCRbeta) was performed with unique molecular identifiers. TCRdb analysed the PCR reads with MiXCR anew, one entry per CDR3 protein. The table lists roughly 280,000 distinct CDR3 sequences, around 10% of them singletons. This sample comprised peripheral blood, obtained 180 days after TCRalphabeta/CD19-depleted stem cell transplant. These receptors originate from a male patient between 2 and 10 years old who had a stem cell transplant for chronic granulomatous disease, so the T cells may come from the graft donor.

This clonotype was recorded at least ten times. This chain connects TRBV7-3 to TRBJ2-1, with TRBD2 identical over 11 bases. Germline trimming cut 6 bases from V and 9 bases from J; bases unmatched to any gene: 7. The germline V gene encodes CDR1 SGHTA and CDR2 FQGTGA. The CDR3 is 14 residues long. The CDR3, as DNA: TGTGCCAGCAGGGCATCCGGGACTAGCGGTGAGCAGTTCTTC. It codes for CASRASGTSGEQFF.

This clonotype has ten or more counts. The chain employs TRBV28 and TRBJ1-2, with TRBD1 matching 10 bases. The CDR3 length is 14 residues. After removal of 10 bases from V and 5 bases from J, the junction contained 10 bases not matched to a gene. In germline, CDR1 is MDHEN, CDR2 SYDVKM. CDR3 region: CAIPKGQGNYGYTF. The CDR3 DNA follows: TGTGCCATCCCAAAGGGACAGGGGAATTATGGCTACACCTTC.

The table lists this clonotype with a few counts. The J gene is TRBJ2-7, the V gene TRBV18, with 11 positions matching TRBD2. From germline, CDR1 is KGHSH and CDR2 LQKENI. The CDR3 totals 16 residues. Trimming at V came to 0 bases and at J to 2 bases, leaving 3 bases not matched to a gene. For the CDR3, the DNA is TGTGCCAGCTCACCACCGGGACTAGCGGACCCCTACGAGCAGTACTTC. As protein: CASSPPGLADPYEQYF.

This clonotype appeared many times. CDR3 loop: CASSWTSAGTDTQYF. The DNA for the CDR3 is TGCGCCAGCAGCTGGACTAGTGCCGGCACAGATACGCAGTATTTT. The V and J genes are TRBV5-1 and TRBJ2-3; 7 bases match TRBD2. V dropped 3 bases and J dropped 1; count of bases not matched to a gene: 5. The germline V gene encodes CDR1 SGHRS and CDR2 YFSETQ. This CDR3 region has 15 residues. The whole variable domain, remainder taken from reference TRBV5-1 and TRBJ2-3, is KAGVTQTPRYLIKTRGQQVTLSCSPISGHRSVSWYQQTPGQGLQFLFEYFSETQRNKGNFPGRFSGRQFSNSRSEMNVSTLELGDSALYLCASSWTSAGTDTQYFGPGTRLTVL.

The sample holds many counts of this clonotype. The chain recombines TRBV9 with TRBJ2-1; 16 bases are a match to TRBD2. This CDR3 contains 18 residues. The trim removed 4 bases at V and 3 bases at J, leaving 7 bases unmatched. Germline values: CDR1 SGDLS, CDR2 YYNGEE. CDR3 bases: TGTGCCAGCAGCTTCTCCGGGACTAGCGGGAGGGACTACAATGAGCAGTTCTTC. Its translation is CASSFSGTSGRDYNEQFF.

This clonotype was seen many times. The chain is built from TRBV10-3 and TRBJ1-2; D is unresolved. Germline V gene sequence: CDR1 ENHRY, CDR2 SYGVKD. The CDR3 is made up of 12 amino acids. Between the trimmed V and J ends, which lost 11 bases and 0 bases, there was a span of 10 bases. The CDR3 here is CASTATNYGYTF. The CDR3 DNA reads TGTGCCTCCACAGCCACTAACTATGGCTACACCTTC.

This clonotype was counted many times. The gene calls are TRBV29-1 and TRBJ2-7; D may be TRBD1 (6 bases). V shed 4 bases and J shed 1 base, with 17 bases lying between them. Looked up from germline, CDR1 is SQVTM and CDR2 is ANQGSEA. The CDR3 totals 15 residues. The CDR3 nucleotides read TGCAGCGTTGCATCCCCGGGACAACGGTCCTACGAGCAGTACTTC. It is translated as CSVASPGQRSYEQYF.

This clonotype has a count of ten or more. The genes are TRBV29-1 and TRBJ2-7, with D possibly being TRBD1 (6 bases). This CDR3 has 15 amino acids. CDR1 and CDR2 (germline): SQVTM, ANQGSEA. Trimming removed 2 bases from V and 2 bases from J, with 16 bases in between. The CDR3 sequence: CSVELQGTPTYEQYF. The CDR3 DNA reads TGCAGCGTTGAATTGCAGGGGACGCCAACCTACGAGCAGTACTTC.

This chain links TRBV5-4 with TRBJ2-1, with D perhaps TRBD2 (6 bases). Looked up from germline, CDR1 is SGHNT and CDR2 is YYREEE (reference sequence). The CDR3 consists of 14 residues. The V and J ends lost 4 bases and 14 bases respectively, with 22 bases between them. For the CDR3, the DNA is TGTGCCAGCAGCCCGAGCGGACGACTAGGGGAAGAGTTCTTC. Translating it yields CASSPSGRLGEEFF.

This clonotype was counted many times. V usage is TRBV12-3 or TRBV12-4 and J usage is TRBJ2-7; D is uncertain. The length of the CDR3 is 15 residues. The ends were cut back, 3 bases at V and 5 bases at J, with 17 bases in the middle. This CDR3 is CASSLRRGRWDEQYF. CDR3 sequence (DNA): TGTGCCAGCAGTTTGAGGCGTGGTCGGTGGGACGAGCAGTACTTC.

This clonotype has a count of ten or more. The CDR3 loop reads CASSFAGYGANVLTF. DNA of the CDR3: TGTGCCAGCAGCTTCGCGGGGTACGGGGCCAACGTCCTGACTTTC. The chain combines TRBV7-8 with TRBJ2-6; tentatively, D is TRBD2 (6 bases). Trimming stripped 3 bases from V and 4 bases from J, with 10 bases between. From germline, CDR1 is SGHVS and CDR2 FQNEAQ. This CDR3 is built from 15 residues.

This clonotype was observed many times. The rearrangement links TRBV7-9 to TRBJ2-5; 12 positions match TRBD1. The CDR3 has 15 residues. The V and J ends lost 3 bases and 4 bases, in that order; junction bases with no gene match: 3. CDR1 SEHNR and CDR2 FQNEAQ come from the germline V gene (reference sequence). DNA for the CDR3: TGTGCCAGCAGCTTGCGGGACAGGGGGCGAGAGACCCAGTACTTC. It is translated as CASSLRDRGRETQYF.

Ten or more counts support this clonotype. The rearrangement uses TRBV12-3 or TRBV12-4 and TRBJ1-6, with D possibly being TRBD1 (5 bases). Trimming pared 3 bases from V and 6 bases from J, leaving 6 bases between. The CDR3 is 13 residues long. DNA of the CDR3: TGTGCCAGCAGTTTTGGGGGTAATTCACCCCTCCACTTT. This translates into CASSFGGNSPLHF.

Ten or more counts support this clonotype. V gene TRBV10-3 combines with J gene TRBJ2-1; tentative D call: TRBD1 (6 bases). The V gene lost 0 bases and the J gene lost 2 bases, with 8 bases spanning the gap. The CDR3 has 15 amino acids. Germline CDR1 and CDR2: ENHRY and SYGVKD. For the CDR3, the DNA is TGTGCCATCAGTGAGTCGCAGGGGCCCTACAATGAGCAGTTCTTC. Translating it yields CAISESQGPYNEQFF.

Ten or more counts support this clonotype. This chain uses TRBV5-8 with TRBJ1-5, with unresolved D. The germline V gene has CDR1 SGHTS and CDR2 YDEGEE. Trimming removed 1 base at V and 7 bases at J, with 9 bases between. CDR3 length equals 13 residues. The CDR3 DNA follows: TGTGCCAGCAGCTTGAGGGTCGGGCAGCCCCAGCATTTT. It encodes CASSLRVGQPQHF.

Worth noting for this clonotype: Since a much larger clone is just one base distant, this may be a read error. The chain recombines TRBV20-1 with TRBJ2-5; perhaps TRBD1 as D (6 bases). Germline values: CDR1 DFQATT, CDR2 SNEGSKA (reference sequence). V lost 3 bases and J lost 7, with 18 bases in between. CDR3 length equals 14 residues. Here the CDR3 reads CSASDSRQDRTQYF. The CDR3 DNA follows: TGCAGTGCTAGCGATAGTCGACAGGACCGGACCCAGTACTTC.

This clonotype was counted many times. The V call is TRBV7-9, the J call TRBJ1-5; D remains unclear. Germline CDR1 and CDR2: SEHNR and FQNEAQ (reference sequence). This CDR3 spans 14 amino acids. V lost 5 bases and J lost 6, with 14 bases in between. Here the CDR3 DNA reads TGTGCCAGCAGCCCCACGGGAATGGGTCAGCCCCAGCATTTT. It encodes CASSPTGMGQPQHF.

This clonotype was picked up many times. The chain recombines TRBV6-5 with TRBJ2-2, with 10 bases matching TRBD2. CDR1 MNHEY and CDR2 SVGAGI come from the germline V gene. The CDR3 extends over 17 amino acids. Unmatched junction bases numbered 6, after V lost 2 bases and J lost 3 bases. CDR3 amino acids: CASSYQSGTSDTGELFF. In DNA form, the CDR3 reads TGTGCCAGCAGTTACCAATCCGGGACTAGCGACACCGGGGAGCTGTTTTTT.

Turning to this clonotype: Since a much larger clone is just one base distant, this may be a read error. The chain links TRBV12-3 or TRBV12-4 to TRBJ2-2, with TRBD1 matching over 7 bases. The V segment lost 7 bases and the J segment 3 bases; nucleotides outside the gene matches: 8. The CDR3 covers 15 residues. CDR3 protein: CASIFGTAYTGELFF. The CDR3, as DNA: TGTGCCAGCATTTTTGGGACAGCGTACACCGGGGAGCTGTTTTTT.

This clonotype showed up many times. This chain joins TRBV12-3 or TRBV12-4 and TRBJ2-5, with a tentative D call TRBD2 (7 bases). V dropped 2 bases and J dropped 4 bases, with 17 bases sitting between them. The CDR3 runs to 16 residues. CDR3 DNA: TGTGCCAGCAGTTTAAGGGGGGGAGGGGGAGTAGAGACCCAGTACTTC. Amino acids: CASSLRGGGGVETQYF.

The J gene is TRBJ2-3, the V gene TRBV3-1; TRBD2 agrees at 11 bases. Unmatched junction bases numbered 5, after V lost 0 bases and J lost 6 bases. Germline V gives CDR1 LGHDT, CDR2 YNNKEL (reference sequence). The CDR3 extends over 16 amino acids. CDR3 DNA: TGTGCCAGCAGCCAAGAGGGACTAGCGGTTATGGATACGCAGTATTTT. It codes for CASSQEGLAVMDTQYF.

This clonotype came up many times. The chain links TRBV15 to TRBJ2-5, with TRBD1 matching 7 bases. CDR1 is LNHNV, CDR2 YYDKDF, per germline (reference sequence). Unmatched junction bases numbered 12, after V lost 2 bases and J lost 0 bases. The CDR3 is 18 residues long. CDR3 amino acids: CATSRPPGGGEYQETQYF. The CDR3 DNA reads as TGTGCCACCAGCAGACCCCCAGGGGGTGGCGAGTACCAAGAGACCCAGTACTTC. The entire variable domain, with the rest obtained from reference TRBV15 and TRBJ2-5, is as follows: DAMVIQNPRYQVTQFGKPVTLSCSQTLNHNVMYWYQQKSSQAPKLLFHYYDKDFNNEADTPDNFQSRRPNTSFCFLDIRSPGLGDTAMYLCATSRPPGGGEYQETQYFGPGTRLLVL.

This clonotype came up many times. This CDR3 reads CASSSPGTGTDTQYF. In DNA, the CDR3 is TGCGCCAGCAGCTCCCCGGGAACAGGCACAGATACGCAGTATTTT. The gene calls are TRBV5-1 and TRBJ2-3, with TRBD2 as a possible D gene (5 bases). Trimming took 3 bases from V and 1 from J, leaving 12 bases between them. The CDR3 is made up of 15 amino acids. Germline V gene sequence: CDR1 SGHRS, CDR2 YFSETQ. The variable domain in full, with the rest retrieved from reference TRBV5-1 and TRBJ2-3, is KAGVTQTPRYLIKTRGQQVTLSCSPISGHRSVSWYQQTPGQGLQFLFEYFSETQRNKGNFPGRFSGRQFSNSRSEMNVSTLELGDSALYLCASSSPGTGTDTQYFGPGTRLTVL.

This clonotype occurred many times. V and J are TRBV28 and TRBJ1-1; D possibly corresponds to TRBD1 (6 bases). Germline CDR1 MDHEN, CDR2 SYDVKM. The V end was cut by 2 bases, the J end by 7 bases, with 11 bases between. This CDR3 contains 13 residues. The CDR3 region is CASSLAPRGEAFF. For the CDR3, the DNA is TGTGCCAGCAGTTTAGCCCCCAGGGGTGAAGCTTTCTTT.

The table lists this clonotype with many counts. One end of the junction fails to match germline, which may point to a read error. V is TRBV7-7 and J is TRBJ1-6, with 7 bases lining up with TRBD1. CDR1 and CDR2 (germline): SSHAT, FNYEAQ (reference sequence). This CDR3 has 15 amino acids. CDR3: CASSFDDRVGSPLHF. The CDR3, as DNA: TGTGCTAGCAGCTTTGACGACAGGGTAGGGTCACCCCTCCACTTT.

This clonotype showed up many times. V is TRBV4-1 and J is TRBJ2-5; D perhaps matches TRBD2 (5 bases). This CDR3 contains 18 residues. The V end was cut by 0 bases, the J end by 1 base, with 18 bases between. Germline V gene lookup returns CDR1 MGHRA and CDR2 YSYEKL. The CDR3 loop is CASSQDRESTTSQETQYF. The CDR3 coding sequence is TGCGCCAGCAGCCAAGATCGAGAGTCGACTACCAGCCAAGAGACCCAGTACTTC.

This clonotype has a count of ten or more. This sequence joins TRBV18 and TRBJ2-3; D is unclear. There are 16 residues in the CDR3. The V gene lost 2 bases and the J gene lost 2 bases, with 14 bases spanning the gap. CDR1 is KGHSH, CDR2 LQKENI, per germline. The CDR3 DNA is TGTGCCAGCTCACCAACCCAGGCTCAGTCCACAGATACGCAGTATTTT. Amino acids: CASSPTQAQSTDTQYF. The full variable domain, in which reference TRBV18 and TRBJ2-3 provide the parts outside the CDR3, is NAGVMQNPRHLVRRRGQEARLRCSPMKGHSHVYWYRQLPEEGLKFMVYLQKENIIDESGMPKERFSAEFPKEGPSILRIQQVVRGDSAAYFCASSPTQAQSTDTQYFGPGTRLTVL.

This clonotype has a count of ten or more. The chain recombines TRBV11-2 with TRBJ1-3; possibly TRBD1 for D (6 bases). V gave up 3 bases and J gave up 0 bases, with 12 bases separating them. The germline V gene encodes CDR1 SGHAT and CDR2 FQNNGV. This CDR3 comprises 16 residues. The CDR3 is CASSFTQGHSGNTIYF. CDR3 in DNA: TGTGCCAGCAGCTTCACCCAGGGACACTCTGGAAACACCATATATTTT.